This TCR beta chain was identified during a study of glioma-infiltrating T cells after dendritic cell vaccination. On the study more broadly: The vaccine used monocyte-derived dendritic cells pulsed overnight with autologous tumor lysate.

Assay used: immunoSEQ multiplex PCR; TCRdb lists only in-frame clones, some missing. Here the sample spans some 91,000 clones, about 81% being singletons. Trimming took off 2 bases at V and 7 bases at J, with 24 bases between the two ends. This CDR3 comprises 17 residues. The germline gives CDR1 SGDLS, CDR2 YYNGEE. Indicated time point: after dendritic cell vaccination, including at tumor progression/relapse. With regard to this clone: Antigen specificity is unknown.

Study-wide results and limits: Patients with more pretreatment TILs had longer time to progression and survival. Only a small number of patients had complete blood and tumor samples.

This TCR derives from a human donor with glioblastoma. The sample here was blood, taken after dendritic cell vaccination. The chain combines TRBV9 with TRBJ1-1; possible D gene TRBD1, 6 bases. CDR3 DNA sequence: TGTGCCAGCAGCGTCCAAGGGGGGGGGCAAGGTCGGGGTGAAGCTTTCTTT. Protein product: CASSVQGGGQGRGEAFF.